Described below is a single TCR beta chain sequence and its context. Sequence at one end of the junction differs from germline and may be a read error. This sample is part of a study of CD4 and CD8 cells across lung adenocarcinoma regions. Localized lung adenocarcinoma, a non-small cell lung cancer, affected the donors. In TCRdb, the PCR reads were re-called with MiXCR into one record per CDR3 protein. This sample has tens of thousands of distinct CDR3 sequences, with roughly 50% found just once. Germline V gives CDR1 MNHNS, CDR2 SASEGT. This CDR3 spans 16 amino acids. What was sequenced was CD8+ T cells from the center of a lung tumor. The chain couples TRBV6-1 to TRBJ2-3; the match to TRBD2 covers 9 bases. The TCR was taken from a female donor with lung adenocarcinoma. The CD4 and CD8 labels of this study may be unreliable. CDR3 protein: CASRGGVAGDTDTQYF. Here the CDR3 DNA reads TGTGCCAGCAGGGGCGGGGTAGCGGGAGACACAGATACCCAGTATTTT.